Listed here are 29 T cell receptor beta chains from one sample, sequenced in a study of blood T cell repertoires in COVID-19. Method: immunoSEQ multiplex PCR; TCRdb's copy keeps in-frame clones and lacks some. Here the sample spans 150,000 to 200,000 clones, around 85% being singletons. The specimen sequenced was PBMCs or T cells enriched from blood (not recorded which). The source is a man aged 35-49 years who had recovered from COVID-19.

The V gene is TRBV29-1, the J gene TRBJ1-4, with D maybe TRBD1 (6 bases). The V and J ends lost 0 bases and 8 bases respectively, with 16 bases between them. This CDR3 is 15 amino acids long. CDR1 is SQVTM and CDR2 is ANQGSEA in the germline V gene. The CDR3 nucleotides are TGCAGCGTTGAAGAGCCCGAGGGGGTGGGAGAAAAACTGTTTTTT. The encoded protein is CSVEEPEGVGEKLFF. The full variable domain, in which reference TRBV29-1 and TRBJ1-4 provide the parts outside the CDR3, is SAVISQKPSRDICQRGTSLTIQCQVDSQVTMMFWYRQQPGQSLTLIATANQGSEATYESGFVIDKFPISRPNLTFSTLTVSNMSPEDSSIYLCSVEEPEGVGEKLFFGSGTQLSVL.

The V and J genes are TRBV11-2 and TRBJ1-1; 9 bases fit TRBD1. Germline CDR1 is SGHAT and CDR2 is FQNNGV. Losses at the gene ends were 5 bases for V and 10 bases for J; bases not matched to a gene: 5. This CDR3 has 12 residues. CDR3: CASSPQGAGAFF. CDR3 coding DNA: TGTGCCAGCAGCCCACAGGGGGCTGGAGCTTTCTTT.

This chain joins TRBV7-9 and TRBJ2-2; the D is unclear. Germline V gives CDR1 SEHNR, CDR2 FQNEAQ (reference sequence). V lost 2 bases, J lost 7 bases, and 11 bases lay in between. This CDR3 contains 14 residues. In DNA form, the CDR3 reads TGTGCCAGCAGCTTACTTGCGAGGAACGGGGAGCTGTTTTTT. Its translation: CASSLLARNGELFF.

Comments on this clone: At one end the junction does not follow the germline gene, possibly because of a read error. This chain uses TRBV7-7 with TRBJ1-5, with 8 bases matching TRBD1. The CDR3 is made up of 15 amino acids. Germline loops: CDR1 SSHAT, CDR2 FNYEAQ (reference sequence). This chain's CDR3 is CASSLPRTGHQPQHF. The CDR3 nucleotides are TGTGCTAGCAGCTTACCGAGGACAGGGCATCAGCCCCAGCATTTT.

The chain combines TRBV7-2 with TRBJ2-3, with 9 nucleotides matching TRBD2. Trimming took 2 bases from V and 15 from J; bases not matched to a gene: 9. The CDR3 totals 13 residues. In germline, CDR1 is SGHTA, CDR2 FQGNSA. CDR3 sequence reads: CASSLYQAGGLYF. For the CDR3, the DNA is TGTGCCAGCAGCTTATATCAAGCGGGGGGACTTTATTTT.

V usage is TRBV9 and J usage is TRBJ1-1; weak D call: TRBD1 (5 bases). Between the trimmed V and J ends, which lost 4 bases and 4 bases, there was a span of 20 bases. Germline lookup yields CDR1 SGDLS and CDR2 YYNGEE. CDR3 length equals 16 residues. The CDR3 coding sequence is TGTGCCAGCAGCCCACATAGGGAGGGGCTGAGCACTGAAGCTTTCTTT. It is translated as CASSPHREGLSTEAFF.

The V and J genes are TRBV27 and TRBJ1-2, with no clear D. Germline V gene data show CDR1 as MNHEY and CDR2 as SMNVEV (reference sequence). V lost 5 bases and J lost 1, with 14 bases in between. CDR3 length: 15 amino acids. The CDR3 DNA follows: TGTGCCAGCAGTATAACAGAAAACCATAACTATGGCTACACCTTC. It translates to CASSITENHNYGYTF.

This chain uses TRBV5-4 with TRBJ1-1; D is unresolved. Germline lookup yields CDR1 SGHNT and CDR2 YYREEE (reference sequence). This CDR3 contains 16 residues. Trimming cost V 4 bases and J 6 bases, with 22 bases left between them. CDR3 loop: CASSVKAGKGYAEAFF. CDR3 nucleotides: TGTGCCAGCAGCGTCAAAGCGGGTAAAGGGTACGCTGAAGCTTTCTTT.

V gene TRBV4-1 combines with J gene TRBJ2-7, with 16 nucleotides matching TRBD2. Germline trimming cut 3 bases from V and 4 bases from J; bases unmatched to any gene: 6. The germline V gene encodes CDR1 MGHRA and CDR2 YSYEKL. This CDR3 has 17 residues. In DNA form, the CDR3 reads TGCGCCAGCAGCCACCTCGGGACTAGCGGGAGGGCTTACGAGCAGTACTTC. The encoded protein is CASSHLGTSGRAYEQYF.

This chain links TRBV11-2 with TRBJ1-2; 9 nucleotides match TRBD1. The CDR3 length is 14 residues. Trimming at V came to 3 bases and at J to 7 bases, leaving 6 bases not matched to a gene. The V gene's germline CDR1 is SGHAT and CDR2 FQNNGV. The DNA of the CDR3 is TGTGCCAGCAGCTTTCCACAGGGGGCGGGTGGCTACACCTTC. Translated: CASSFPQGAGGYTF.

The rearrangement joins TRBV6-2 or TRBV6-3 to TRBJ1-5; a possible D gene is TRBD1 (5 bases). The CDR3 is 15 residues long. V gave up 5 bases and J gave up 0 bases, with 11 bases separating them. Germline loops: CDR1 MNHEY, CDR2 SVGEGT. The CDR3 loop reads CASSIAGNSNQPQHF. The CDR3 nucleotides read TGTGCCAGCAGTATCGCAGGGAATAGCAATCAGCCCCAGCATTTT.

The chain has TRBV5-1 and TRBJ1-2; perhaps TRBD1 as D (6 bases). CDR3 length: 13 amino acids. Germline CDR1 SGHRS, CDR2 YFSETQ. Deletions cut 3 bases from V and 6 bases from J, with 12 bases between. The CDR3 sequence: CASSYREGDGYTF. As DNA, the CDR3 is TGCGCCAGCAGCTACAGGGAAGGGGATGGCTACACCTTC.

The rearrangement uses TRBV28 and TRBJ1-4, with unresolved D. Trimming removed 2 bases at V and 0 bases at J, with 10 bases between. The CDR3 covers 16 residues. CDR1 and CDR2 from the germline V gene are MDHEN and SYDVKM. In DNA form, the CDR3 reads TGTGCCAGCAGTTTAAGGCAGCGAGCAACTAATGAAAAACTGTTTTTT. It encodes CASSLRQRATNEKLFF.

The CDR3: CASSFTPGQNYGYTF. The CDR3 nucleotides read TGTGCCAGCAGCTTCACCCCAGGACAGAACTATGGCTACACCTTC. The chain joins TRBV7-2 to TRBJ1-2; tentatively, D is TRBD1 (6 bases). CDR3 length: 15 amino acids. Germline CDR1 reads SGHTA; CDR2 reads FQGNSA. V was cut by 3 bases and J by 2 bases, with 13 bases left in between.

The chain combines TRBV13 with TRBJ1-4; D not certain. The CDR3 loop spans 14 amino acids. Trimming removed 2 bases at V and 8 bases at J, with 12 bases between. Germline assignment: CDR1 PRHDT and CDR2 FYEKMQ (reference sequence). The CDR3 reads CASSLQRNVEKLFF. The CDR3 region has the DNA TGTGCCAGCAGCTTACAGAGGAATGTGGAAAAACTGTTTTTT.

This chain links TRBV27 with TRBJ1-2; D remains unclear. V was clipped by 3 bases and J by 8 bases, with 16 bases between them. The CDR3 has 14 residues. CDR1 is MNHEY, CDR2 SMNVEV, per germline (reference sequence). CDR3 region: CASSLRAPLNGYTF. The CDR3 coding sequence is TGTGCCAGCAGTTTGAGGGCCCCACTAAACGGCTACACCTTC.

This chain uses TRBV15 with TRBJ2-3; TRBD1 matches 9 bases. Trimming removed 5 bases from V and 4 bases from J; junction bases left unmatched: 10. CDR1 is LNHNV and CDR2 is YYDKDF in the germline V gene (reference sequence). This CDR3 spans 16 amino acids. In DNA form, the CDR3 reads TGTGCCACCAGCGGATTGACGGGACAGGGATCAGATACGCAGTATTTT. Its protein is CATSGLTGQGSDTQYF.

The chain combines TRBV19 with TRBJ1-1; D uncertain. In germline, CDR1 is LNHDA, CDR2 SQIVND (reference sequence). The CDR3 covers 12 residues. The V end lost 10 bases, the J end lost 3 bases, and 12 bases lay between the germline ends. The CDR3 protein is CATSTRDTEAFF. For the CDR3, the DNA is TGTGCCACCTCCACTAGAGACACTGAAGCTTTCTTT. The full variable domain, its missing parts supplied by reference TRBV19 and TRBJ1-1, is DGGITQSPKYLFRKEGQNVTLSCEQNLNHDAMYWYRQDPGQGLRLIYYSQIVNDFQKGDIAEGYSVSREKKESFPLTVTSAQKNPTAFYLCATSTRDTEAFFGQGTRLTVV.

The V gene is TRBV11-2, the J gene TRBJ2-2, with D tentatively TRBD2 (5 bases). There are 16 residues in the CDR3. V was clipped by 1 base and J by 4 bases, with 13 bases between them. Germline loops: CDR1 SGHAT, CDR2 FQNNGV. Here the CDR3 reads CASSLVGPAGTGELFF. The CDR3 DNA is TGTGCCAGCAGCTTAGTCGGCCCCGCGGGCACCGGGGAGCTGTTTTTT.

V gene TRBV28 combines with J gene TRBJ1-2; D uncertain. V was trimmed by 8 bases and J by 14 bases, leaving 15 bases between them. Germline CDR1 is MDHEN and CDR2 is SYDVKM. The CDR3 runs 10 residues. Here the CDR3 DNA reads TGTGCCAGCCTCGGGATTAGCGTGACCTTC. Encoded protein: CASLGISVTF.

In DNA, the CDR3 is TGTGCCTGGAGTGTACTCGGGGGACCCTACGAGCAGTACTTC. Residues: CAWSVLGGPYEQYF. The chain employs TRBV30 and TRBJ2-7, with D perhaps matching TRBD2 (6 bases). This CDR3 comprises 14 residues. The germline CDR1 and CDR2 sequences are GTSNPN and SVGIG (reference sequence). V lost 0 bases and J 2 bases, leaving 11 bases between the germline ends.

The chain combines TRBV5-8 with TRBJ1-2; 8 positions agree with TRBD1. The V gene's germline CDR1 is SGHTS and CDR2 YDEGEE. Trimming took 4 bases from V and 0 from J; bases not matched to a gene: 8. The CDR3 extends over 16 amino acids. CDR3: CASSTDRATPNYGYTF. The DNA of the CDR3 is TGTGCCAGCAGCACGGACAGGGCAACACCTAACTATGGCTACACCTTC.

The chain recombines TRBV2 with TRBJ1-1; a possible D gene is TRBD1 (5 bases). The germline V gene has CDR1 SNHLY and CDR2 FYNNEI. V lost 5 bases and J 9 bases, leaving 10 bases between the germline ends. This CDR3 comprises 11 residues. The CDR3 protein is CASSNGHKAFF. The CDR3 DNA sequence: TGTGCCAGCAGTAACGGACACAAAGCTTTCTTT.

The V and J genes are TRBV6-1 and TRBJ1-2; D is unclear. V was cut by 1 base and J by 8 bases, with 14 bases left in between. This CDR3 region has 14 residues. Per germline, CDR1 MNHNS and CDR2 SASEGT. CDR3 bases: TGTGCCAGCAGTGAAGGTGGCGGCCCGGGGGGCTACACCTTC. The encoded protein is CASSEGGGPGGYTF.

The gene calls are TRBV19 and TRBJ2-2, with 8 nucleotides matching TRBD2. The CDR3 contains 15 residues. Germline trimming cut 3 bases from V and 7 bases from J; bases unmatched to any gene: 7. Germline CDR1 is LNHDA and CDR2 is SQIVND (reference sequence). The CDR3 is CASSIFAGGDGELFF. CDR3 DNA sequence: TGTGCCAGTAGTATCTTCGCGGGAGGCGACGGGGAGCTGTTTTTT.

The V call is TRBV27, the J call TRBJ1-2; weak D call: TRBD1 (6 bases). Germline CDR1 reads MNHEY; CDR2 reads SMNVEV (reference sequence). The CDR3 is made up of 13 amino acids. Trimming removed 3 bases at V and 7 bases at J, with 12 bases between. This CDR3 reads CASSLNRATGYTF. The DNA of the CDR3 is TGTGCCAGCAGTTTGAACAGGGCAACTGGCTACACCTTC.

CDR3 nucleotide sequence: TGTGCTAGTGGTTACCGACTAGCGGGAGAAACCGGGGAGCTGTTTTTT. Protein product: CASGYRLAGETGELFF. V usage is TRBV12-5 and J usage is TRBJ2-2; the match to TRBD2 covers 12 bases. With 4 bases clipped from V and 5 bases from J, the junction kept 5 bases outside the gene matches. Germline V CDR1 and CDR2: LGHNT, FRNRAP. CDR3 length equals 16 residues.

The rearrangement links TRBV27 to TRBJ2-4; 9 bases are shared with TRBD1. The germline gives CDR1 MNHEY, CDR2 SMNVEV (reference sequence). V gave up 7 bases and J gave up 9 bases; unmatched junction bases: 19. The CDR3 extends over 17 amino acids. The CDR3 DNA follows: TGTGCCAGCAAACCAGGAACTTACCGACAGGGGGGAAGCATTCAGTACTTC. Amino acids: CASKPGTYRQGGSIQYF.

In this sample, this clone turned up a few times. This chain links TRBV7-9 with TRBJ2-1, with D possibly TRBD2 on 6 matching bases. In germline, CDR1 is SEHNR, CDR2 FQNEAQ (reference sequence). The CDR3 loop spans 17 amino acids. The V end was cut by 0 bases, the J end by 7 bases, with 19 bases between. CDR3 DNA: TGTGCCAGCAGCTTAGCTACAAGAAGCGGGCTCGGGAATGAGCAGTTCTTC. It is translated as CASSLATRSGLGNEQFF.